This entry lists 20 T cell receptor beta chains sequenced from one sample in a study of breast tumors, draining lymph nodes, adjacent tissues. TCRdb itself ran the multiplex PCR reads through MiXCR, one entry per CDR3 protein. This table holds tens of thousands of distinct CDR3 sequences, about 70% found once. The sample was tumor-adjacent breast tissue. Receptors originate from a female donor with breast cancer. Some clones in this sample may be carry-over from other donors' samples.

V gene TRBV10-2 combines with J gene TRBJ2-5; 10 nucleotides align to TRBD2. Germline V gene sequence: CDR1 WSHSY, CDR2 SAAADI. J gave up 6 bases and V 3 bases, and 4 bases lay outside the gene matches. CDR3 length equals 14 residues. The DNA for the CDR3 is TGCGCCAGCAGTGATGGTAGCGGGAGGAAGACCCAGTACTTC. Translation gives CASSDGSGRKTQYF.

Worth noting for this clonotype: Germline and junction disagree at one end, which may indicate a read error. The genes are TRBV5-5 and TRBJ2-7; possible D gene TRBD2, 6 bases. The germline V gene encodes CDR1 SGHKS and CDR2 YYEKEE (reference sequence). This CDR3 has 13 residues. The CDR3 loop reads CASSSNGGSEQYF. DNA for the CDR3: TGCGCCAGCAGCTCGAACGGAGGGAGCGAGCAGTACTTC.

The rearrangement links TRBV20-1 to TRBJ2-7; TRBD1 aligns across 7 bases. V lost 6 bases, J lost 4 bases, and 9 bases stayed unmatched. The CDR3 totals 13 residues. Germline CDR1 and CDR2: DFQATT and SNEGSKA (reference sequence). For the CDR3, the DNA is TGCAGTGCCACCCCGGGACAGTATTACGAGCAGTACTTC. Translated: CSATPGQYYEQYF.

The CDR3 loop is CASSLLQTYNEQFF. The CDR3 bases are TGTGCCAGCAGCTTATTGCAGACTTACAATGAGCAGTTCTTC. The chain carries TRBV7-9 and TRBJ2-1; D is unclear. The germline CDR1 and CDR2 sequences are SEHNR and FQNEAQ (reference sequence). The CDR3 extends over 14 amino acids. Trimming stripped 2 bases from V and 4 bases from J, with 9 bases between.

By proportion, this clonotype is medium-sized. The V call is TRBV20-1, the J call TRBJ1-5; D is possibly TRBD1 (5 bases). Germline V gene sequence: CDR1 DFQATT, CDR2 SNEGSKA (reference sequence). This CDR3 contains 18 residues. The V end was cut by 6 bases, the J end by 0 bases, with 24 bases between. For the CDR3, the DNA is TGCAGTGCCCAATTATTCGGAACAGGCGTCGCTAGCAATCAGCCCCAGCATTTT. It translates to CSAQLFGTGVASNQPQHF.

The CDR3 sequence is CASSLSSPHNEQFF. DNA for the CDR3: TGTGCCAGCAGCTTATCTAGCCCCCACAATGAGCAGTTCTTC. The chain combines TRBV7-3 with TRBJ2-1; possible D gene TRBD2, 5 bases. The CDR3 loop spans 14 amino acids. V dropped 2 bases and J dropped 5 bases, with 10 bases sitting between them. Germline V CDR1 and CDR2: SGHTA, FQGTGA. Full variable domain (outside the CDR3, taken from reference TRBV7-3 and TRBJ2-1): GAGVSQTPSNKVTEKGKYVELRCDPISGHTALYWYRQSLGQGPEFLIYFQGTGAADDSGLPNDRFFAVRPEGSVSTLKIQRTERGDSAVYLCASSLSSPHNEQFFGPGTRLTVL.

J is TRBJ2-1 and V is TRBV20-1; 14 bases match TRBD2. V dropped 1 base and J dropped 6; count of bases not matched to a gene: 8. From germline, CDR1 is DFQATT and CDR2 SNEGSKA (reference sequence). The CDR3 is 17 residues long. CDR3 DNA sequence: TGCAGTGCTAGAGTATTCAAGGGACTAGCGGGAGCCAATGAGCAGTTCTTC. It specifies CSARVFKGLAGANEQFF.

This clonotype was seen many times. The CDR3 sequence: CASSSRGRSSGNTIYF. DNA for the CDR3: TGTGCCAGCTCTTCTCGGGGCAGAAGCTCTGGAAACACCATATATTTT. The chain is built from TRBV6-1 and TRBJ1-3, with D maybe TRBD1 (5 bases). The germline V gene has CDR1 MNHNS and CDR2 SASEGT. Trimming left V 8 bases short and J 0 bases short, with 17 bases between. This CDR3 spans 16 amino acids.

The chain is built from TRBV28 and TRBJ2-7, with 8 bases lining up with TRBD2. This CDR3 contains 14 residues. V was clipped by 4 bases and J by 5 bases; unmatched bases: 7. Germline CDR1 reads MDHEN; CDR2 reads SYDVKM. The CDR3 sequence is CASSSVAGSNEQYF. CDR3 coding DNA: TGTGCCAGCAGTTCGGTAGCGGGAAGCAACGAGCAGTACTTC.

The chain joins TRBV7-3 to TRBJ2-7, with 10 nucleotides matching TRBD2. The CDR3 length is 16 residues. V shed 1 base and J 3 bases; nucleotides not matched to a gene: 6. Germline V gene sequence: CDR1 SGHTA, CDR2 FQGTGA. The CDR3 DNA follows: TGTGCCAGCAGCTTAAGGGCTAGCGGGGGAAACTACGAGCAGTACTTC. It specifies CASSLRASGGNYEQYF.

This clonotype was recorded at least ten times. V gene TRBV4-2 combines with J gene TRBJ2-2; D is uncertain. There are 15 residues in the CDR3. Germline CDR1 is LGHNA and CDR2 is YNFKEQ. Deletions cut 6 bases from V and 0 bases from J, with 11 bases between. The CDR3 region is CASSLAVTNTGELFF. The CDR3 nucleotides read TGTGCCAGCAGTCTGGCGGTGACGAACACCGGGGAGCTGTTTTTT.

The rearrangement links TRBV12-3 or TRBV12-4 to TRBJ2-7; 10 bases map to TRBD2. The length of the CDR3 is 14 residues. The ends lost 3 bases at V and 2 bases at J; junction bases unmatched: 1. CDR3 region: CASSFTSGTYEQYF. The CDR3, as DNA: TGTGCCAGCAGTTTTACTAGCGGGACCTACGAGCAGTACTTC.

The V call is TRBV5-1, the J call TRBJ1-2; TRBD1 aligns across 10 bases. CDR3 size: 15 residues. Per the germline V gene, CDR1 is SGHRS and CDR2 is YFSETQ. After removal of 4 bases from V and 5 bases from J, the junction contained 8 bases not matched to a gene. CDR3 loop: CASSTGTGASYGYTF. The CDR3 DNA reads TGCGCCAGCAGCACCGGGACAGGGGCCTCTTATGGCTACACCTTC.

The chain uses TRBV6-1 and TRBJ2-7, with D unclear. The germline V and J ends were trimmed by 6 bases and 4 bases, with 13 bases remaining between them. CDR3 length: 13 amino acids. CDR1 is MNHNS, CDR2 SASEGT, per germline. The CDR3 nucleotides read TGTGCCAGCAGGGTGACCGACCGATACGAGCAGTACTTC. Translating it yields CASRVTDRYEQYF.

The rearrangement joins TRBV12-3 or TRBV12-4 to TRBJ2-7, with 7 nucleotides matching TRBD1. The CDR3 consists of 14 residues. V gave up 5 bases and J gave up 7 bases; unmatched junction bases: 11. CDR3 loop: CASSTGTVFWEQYF. The CDR3, as DNA: TGTGCCAGCAGTACCGGGACAGTCTTTTGGGAGCAGTACTTC.

The V call is TRBV6-4, the J call TRBJ2-7; the match to TRBD1 covers 8 bases. V was pared by 4 bases and J by 6 bases, with 5 bases of the junction left unmatched. The V gene's germline CDR1 is MRHNA and CDR2 SNTAGT. This CDR3 has 13 residues. CDR3 sequence reads: CASSATGGGEQYF. The CDR3 region has the DNA TGTGCCAGCAGTGCCACAGGGGGTGGCGAGCAGTACTTC.

The gene calls are TRBV7-9 and TRBJ2-7; 10 bases align to TRBD2. Trimming cost V 0 bases and J 2 bases; bases outside gene matches: 4. The CDR3 has 16 amino acids. Germline CDR1 is SEHNR and CDR2 is FQNEAQ (reference sequence). This CDR3 reads CASSLAAGTSAYEQYF. DNA for the CDR3: TGTGCCAGCAGCTTAGCGGCCGGGACTAGCGCCTACGAGCAGTACTTC. The whole variable domain, remainder taken from reference TRBV7-9 and TRBJ2-7, is DTGVSQNPRHKITKRGQNVTFRCDPISEHNRLYWYRQTLGQGPEFLTYFQNEAQLEKSRLLSDRFSAERPKGSFSTLEIQRTEQGDSAMYLCASSLAAGTSAYEQYFGPGTRLTVT.

The V gene is TRBV6-6, the J gene TRBJ1-2; D unclear. CDR1 MNHNY and CDR2 SVGAGI come from the germline V gene (reference sequence). The V gene lost 0 bases and the J gene lost 0 bases, with 8 bases spanning the gap. The CDR3 contains 15 residues. CDR3 sequence: CASSYSTSTNYGYTF. Here the CDR3 DNA reads TGTGCCAGCAGTTACTCGACCAGTACTAACTATGGCTACACCTTC.

In its sample, this clonotype was seen many times. V usage is TRBV28 and J usage is TRBJ1-2, with TRBD1 matching 9 bases. This CDR3 spans 15 amino acids. With 8 bases clipped from V and 8 bases from J, the junction kept 15 bases outside the gene matches. CDR1 is MDHEN and CDR2 is SYDVKM in the germline V gene. The CDR3 nucleotides are TGTGCCAGCTCTGAGGCGGGACAGGGCTCCTGGGGCTACACCTTC. Protein product: CASSEAGQGSWGYTF.

The chain is built from TRBV9 and TRBJ2-1; no reliable D call. The CDR3 has 12 amino acids. CDR1 and CDR2 (germline): SGDLS, YYNGEE. V gave up 0 bases and J gave up 4 bases, with 2 bases separating them. This CDR3 reads CASSVGYNEQFF. The CDR3 bases are TGTGCCAGCAGCGTAGGATACAATGAGCAGTTCTTC.